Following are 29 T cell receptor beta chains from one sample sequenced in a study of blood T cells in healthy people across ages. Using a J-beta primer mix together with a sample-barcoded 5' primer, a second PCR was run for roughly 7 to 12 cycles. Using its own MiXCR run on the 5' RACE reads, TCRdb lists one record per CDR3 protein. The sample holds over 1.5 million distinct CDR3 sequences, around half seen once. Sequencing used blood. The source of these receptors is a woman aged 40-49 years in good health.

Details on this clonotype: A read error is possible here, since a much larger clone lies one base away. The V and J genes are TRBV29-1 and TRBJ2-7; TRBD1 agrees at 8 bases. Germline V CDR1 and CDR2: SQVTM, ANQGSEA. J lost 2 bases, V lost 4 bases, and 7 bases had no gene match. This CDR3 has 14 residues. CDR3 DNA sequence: TGCAGCGTTGTCGGGCGGACAGGGCCCTACGAGCAGTACTTC. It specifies CSVVGRTGPYEQYF.

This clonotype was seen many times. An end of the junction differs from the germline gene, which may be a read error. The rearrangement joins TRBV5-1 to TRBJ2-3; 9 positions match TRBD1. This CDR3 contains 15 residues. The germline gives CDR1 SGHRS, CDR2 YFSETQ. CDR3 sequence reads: CASSLQGAGTDTQYF. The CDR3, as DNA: TGTGCCAGCAGCTTACAGGGGGCTGGCACAGATACGCAGTATTTT.

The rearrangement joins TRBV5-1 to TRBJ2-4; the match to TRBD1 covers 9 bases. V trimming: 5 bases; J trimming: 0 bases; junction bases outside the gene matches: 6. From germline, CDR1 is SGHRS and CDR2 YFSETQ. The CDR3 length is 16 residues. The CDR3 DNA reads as TGCGCCAGCAGGAGGACAGGGGACCTAGCCAAAAACATTCAGTACTTC. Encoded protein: CASRRTGDLAKNIQYF. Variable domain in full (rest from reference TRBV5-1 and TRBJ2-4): KAGVTQTPRYLIKTRGQQVTLSCSPISGHRSVSWYQQTPGQGLQFLFEYFSETQRNKGNFPGRFSGRQFSNSRSEMNVSTLELGDSALYLCASRRTGDLAKNIQYFGAGTRLSVL.

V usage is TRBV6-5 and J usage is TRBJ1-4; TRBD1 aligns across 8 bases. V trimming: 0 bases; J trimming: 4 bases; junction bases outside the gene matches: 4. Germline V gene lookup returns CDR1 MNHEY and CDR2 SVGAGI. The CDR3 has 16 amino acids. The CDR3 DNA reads TGTGCCAGCAGTTACTCGACAGGGGAAATTAATGAAAAACTGTTTTTT. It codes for CASSYSTGEINEKLFF.

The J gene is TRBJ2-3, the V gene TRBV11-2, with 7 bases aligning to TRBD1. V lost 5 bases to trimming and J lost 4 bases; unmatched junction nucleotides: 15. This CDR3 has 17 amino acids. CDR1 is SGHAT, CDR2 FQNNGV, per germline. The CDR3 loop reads CASSTNNQGDRSDTQYF. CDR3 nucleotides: TGTGCCAGCAGCACAAACAACCAGGGGGATCGATCAGATACGCAGTATTTT.

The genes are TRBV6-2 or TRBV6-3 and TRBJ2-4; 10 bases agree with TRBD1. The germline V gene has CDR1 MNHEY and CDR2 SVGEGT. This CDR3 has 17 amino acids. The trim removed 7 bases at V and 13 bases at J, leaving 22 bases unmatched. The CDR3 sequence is CASTKGGQGRFYNEQYF. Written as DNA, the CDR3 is TGTGCCAGCACAAAAGGGGGACAGGGGCGTTTCTACAATGAGCAGTACTTC.

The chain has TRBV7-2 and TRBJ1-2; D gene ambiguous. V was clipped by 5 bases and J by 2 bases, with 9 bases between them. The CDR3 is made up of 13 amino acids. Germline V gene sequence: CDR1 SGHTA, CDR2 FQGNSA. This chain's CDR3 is CASSAAINYGYTF. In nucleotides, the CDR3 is TGTGCCAGCAGCGCAGCAATCAACTATGGCTACACCTTC. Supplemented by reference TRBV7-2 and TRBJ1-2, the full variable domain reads GAGVSQSPSNKVTEKGKDVELRCDPISGHTALYWYRQSLGQGLEFLIYFQGNSAPDKSGLPSDRFSAERTGGSVSTLTIQRTQQEDSAVYLCASSAAINYGYTFGSGTRLTVV.

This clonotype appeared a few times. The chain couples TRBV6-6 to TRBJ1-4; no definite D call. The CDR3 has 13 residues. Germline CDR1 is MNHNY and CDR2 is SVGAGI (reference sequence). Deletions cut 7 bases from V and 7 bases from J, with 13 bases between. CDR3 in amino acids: CASISSDGEKLFF. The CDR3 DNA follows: TGTGCCAGCATCTCAAGCGACGGTGAAAAACTGTTTTTT.

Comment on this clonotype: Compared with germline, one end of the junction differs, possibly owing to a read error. CDR3 loop: CASSPGAAYQETRYF. The DNA for the CDR3 is TGTGCCAGCAGCCCCGGGGCTGCGTACCAAGAGACCCGGTACTTC. This chain links TRBV13 with TRBJ2-5; D assignment may be TRBD1 or TRBD2 (5 bases each). CDR3 size: 15 residues. The germline V gene has CDR1 PRHDT and CDR2 FYEKMQ (reference sequence).

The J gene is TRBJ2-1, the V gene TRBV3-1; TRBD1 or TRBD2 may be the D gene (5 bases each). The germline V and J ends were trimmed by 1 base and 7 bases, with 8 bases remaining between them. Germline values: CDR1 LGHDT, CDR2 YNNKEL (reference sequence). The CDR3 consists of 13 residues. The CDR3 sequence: CASSQVGENEQFF. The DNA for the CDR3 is TGTGCCAGCAGCCAAGTGGGGGAGAATGAGCAGTTCTTC.

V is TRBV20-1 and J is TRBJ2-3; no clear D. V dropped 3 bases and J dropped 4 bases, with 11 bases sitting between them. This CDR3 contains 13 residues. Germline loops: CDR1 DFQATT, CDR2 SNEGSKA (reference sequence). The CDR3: CSASLVRADTQYF. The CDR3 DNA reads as TGCAGTGCTAGCTTGGTTCGCGCAGATACGCAGTATTTT.

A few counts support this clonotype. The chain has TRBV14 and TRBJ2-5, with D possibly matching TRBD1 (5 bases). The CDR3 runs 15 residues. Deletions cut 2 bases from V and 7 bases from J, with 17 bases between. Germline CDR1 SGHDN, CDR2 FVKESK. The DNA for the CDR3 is TGTGCCAGCAGCCAAACGTCCAGGGATGTACGGACCCAGTACTTC. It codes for CASSQTSRDVRTQYF.

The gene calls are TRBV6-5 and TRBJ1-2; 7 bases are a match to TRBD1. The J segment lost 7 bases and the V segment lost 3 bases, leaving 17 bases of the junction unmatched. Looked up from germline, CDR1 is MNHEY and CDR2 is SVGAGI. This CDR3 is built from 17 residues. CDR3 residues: CASSYSDRAWPSPGYTF. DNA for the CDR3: TGTGCCAGCAGTTATTCCGACAGGGCTTGGCCCTCCCCTGGCTACACCTTC.

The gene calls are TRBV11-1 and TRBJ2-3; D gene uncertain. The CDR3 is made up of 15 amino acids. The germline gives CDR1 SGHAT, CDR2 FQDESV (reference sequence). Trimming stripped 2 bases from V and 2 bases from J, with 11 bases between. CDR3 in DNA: TGTGCCAGCAGCTTATCTCGGGTGAACACAGATACGCAGTATTTT. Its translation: CASSLSRVNTDTQYF.

In DNA form, the CDR3 reads TGTGCCAGCAGCCGCGAGGGTTCTGGCTACACCTTC. It is translated as CASSREGSGYTF. J is TRBJ1-2 and V is TRBV7-9; D gene uncertain. Trimming took 5 bases from V and 7 from J, leaving 11 bases between them. This CDR3 is built from 12 residues. Germline V gene lookup returns CDR1 SEHNR and CDR2 FQNEAQ (reference sequence).

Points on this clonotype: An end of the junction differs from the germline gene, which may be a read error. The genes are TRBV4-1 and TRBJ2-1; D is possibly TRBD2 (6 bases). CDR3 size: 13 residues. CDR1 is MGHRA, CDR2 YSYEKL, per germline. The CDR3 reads CAISAGGADEQFF. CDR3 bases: TGCGCCATCAGCGCAGGCGGGGCTGATGAGCAGTTCTTC.

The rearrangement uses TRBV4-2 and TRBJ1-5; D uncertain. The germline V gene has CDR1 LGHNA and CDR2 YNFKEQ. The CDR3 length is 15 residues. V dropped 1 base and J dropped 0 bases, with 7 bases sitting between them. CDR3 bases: TGTGCCAGCAGCCAAGTGGGGAGTAGCAATCAGCCCCAGCATTTT. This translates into CASSQVGSSNQPQHF.

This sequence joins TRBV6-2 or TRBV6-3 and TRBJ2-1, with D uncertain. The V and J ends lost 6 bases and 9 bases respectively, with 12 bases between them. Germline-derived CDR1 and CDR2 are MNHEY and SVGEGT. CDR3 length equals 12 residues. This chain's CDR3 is CASSPIRAEQFF. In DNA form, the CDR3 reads TGTGCCAGCAGCCCTATTCGGGCTGAGCAGTTCTTC.

The CDR3 DNA follows: TGCGCCAGCAGATCCCTAGGGGGGAACACTGAAGCTTTCTTT. Protein: CASRSLGGNTEAFF. V is TRBV4-1 and J is TRBJ1-1, with D perhaps matching TRBD1 (6 bases). This CDR3 is built from 14 residues. Germline CDR1 MGHRA, CDR2 YSYEKL. V dropped 6 bases and J dropped 1 base, with 12 bases sitting between them.

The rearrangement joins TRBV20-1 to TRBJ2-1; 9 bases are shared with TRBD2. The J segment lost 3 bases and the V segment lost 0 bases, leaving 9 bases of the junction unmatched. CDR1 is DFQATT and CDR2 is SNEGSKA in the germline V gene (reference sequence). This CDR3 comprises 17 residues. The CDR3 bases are TGCAGTGCTAGAGATTTGGAGCGGGGGGTTCTCTACAATGAGCAGTTCTTC. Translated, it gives CSARDLERGVLYNEQFF.

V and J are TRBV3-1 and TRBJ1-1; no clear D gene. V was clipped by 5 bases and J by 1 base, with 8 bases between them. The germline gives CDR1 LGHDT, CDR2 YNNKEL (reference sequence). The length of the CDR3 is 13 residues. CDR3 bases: TGTGCCAGCAGCTCTTTCTCGAACACTGAAGCTTTCTTT. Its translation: CASSSFSNTEAFF.

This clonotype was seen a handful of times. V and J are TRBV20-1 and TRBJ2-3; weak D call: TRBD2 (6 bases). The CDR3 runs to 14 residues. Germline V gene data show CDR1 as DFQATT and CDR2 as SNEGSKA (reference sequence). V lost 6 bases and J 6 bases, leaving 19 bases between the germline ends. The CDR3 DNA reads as TGCAGTGCCGACGACGTTGCGGGGAGGGATACGCAGTATTTT. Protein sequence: CSADDVAGRDTQYF.

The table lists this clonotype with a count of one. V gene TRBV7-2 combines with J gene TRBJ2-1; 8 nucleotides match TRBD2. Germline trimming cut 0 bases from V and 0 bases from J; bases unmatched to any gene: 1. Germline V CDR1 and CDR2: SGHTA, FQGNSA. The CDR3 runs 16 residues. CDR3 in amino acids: CASSLATSASYNEQFF. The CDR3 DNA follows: TGTGCCAGCAGCTTAGCGACTAGCGCCTCCTACAATGAGCAGTTCTTC.

The CDR3 nucleotides are TGCAGTGCCCTGCTGCTCCGGGAAAATTCACCCCTCCACTTT. It yields the protein CSALLLRENSPLHF. The chain recombines TRBV20-1 with TRBJ1-6; D ambiguous. V was shortened by 6 bases and J by 7 bases, with 16 bases between the two germline ends. Germline loops: CDR1 DFQATT, CDR2 SNEGSKA (reference sequence). The CDR3 length is 14 residues.

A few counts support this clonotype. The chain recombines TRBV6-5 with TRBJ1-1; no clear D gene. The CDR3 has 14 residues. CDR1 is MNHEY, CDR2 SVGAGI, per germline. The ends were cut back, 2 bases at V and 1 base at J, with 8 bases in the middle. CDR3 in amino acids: CASSYGFPNTEAFF. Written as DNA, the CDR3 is TGTGCCAGCAGTTACGGGTTCCCGAACACTGAAGCTTTCTTT.

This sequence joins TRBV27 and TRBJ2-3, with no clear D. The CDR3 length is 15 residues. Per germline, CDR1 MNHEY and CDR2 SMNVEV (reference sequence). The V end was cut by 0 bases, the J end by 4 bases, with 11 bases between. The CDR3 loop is CASSLSKRAADTQYF. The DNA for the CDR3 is TGTGCCAGCAGTTTATCGAAGCGAGCCGCAGATACGCAGTATTTT.

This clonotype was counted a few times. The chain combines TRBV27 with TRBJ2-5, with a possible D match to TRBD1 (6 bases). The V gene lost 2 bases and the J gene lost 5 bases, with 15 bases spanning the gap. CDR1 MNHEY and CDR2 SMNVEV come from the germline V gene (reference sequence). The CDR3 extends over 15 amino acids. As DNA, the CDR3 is TGTGCCAGCAGTTTACTAACAGGGTTAAGGGAGACCCAGTACTTC. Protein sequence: CASSLLTGLRETQYF.

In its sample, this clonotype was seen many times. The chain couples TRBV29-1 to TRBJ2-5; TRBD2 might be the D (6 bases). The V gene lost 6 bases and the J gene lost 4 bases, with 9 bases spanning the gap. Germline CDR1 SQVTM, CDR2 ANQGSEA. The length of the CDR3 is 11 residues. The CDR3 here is CSVVGGETQYF. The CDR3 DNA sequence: TGCAGCGTGGTCGGGGGAGAGACCCAGTACTTC.

DNA for the CDR3: TGTGCCAGCAGTTTATTTGACTTAGGGTATAATTCACCCCTCCACTTT. Protein: CASSLFDLGYNSPLHF. The chain couples TRBV27 to TRBJ1-6; no clear D. CDR3 length equals 16 residues. V was trimmed by 1 base and J by 4 bases, leaving 11 bases between them. CDR1 and CDR2 from the germline V gene are MNHEY and SMNVEV (reference sequence).